The present T cell receptor (beta chain) was sequenced within a study of OX40 agonist ivuxolimab in advanced cancers. General study findings and limits: Antigen targets of the expanded peripheral T cells went undetermined. CD8+ T cells showed, on average, more clonal expansion than CD4+ cells.

Germline CDR1 and CDR2: SGHTA and FQGTGA. Between the trimmed V and J ends, which lost 4 bases and 4 bases, there was a span of 18 bases. This CDR3 comprises 16 residues. As to this clone: Its antigen remains unidentified.

Only in-frame clones appear in the TCRdb table, and some are missing; sequencing was by immunoSEQ multiplex PCR. Of some 21,000 clones listed, roughly 89% are singletons. The J gene is TRBJ2-3, the V gene TRBV7-3, with a possible D match to TRBD1 (6 bases). The sequence came from an adult with an advanced solid tumor such as melanoma, head and neck, liver or kidney cancer. This sample comprised CD4+ or CD8+ T cells sorted from blood, obtained in a trial of the OX40 agonist ivuxolimab. The CDR3 reads CASSSTGEGIADTQYF. DNA for the CDR3: TGTGCCAGCAGCTCGACAGGAGAGGGGATCGCAGATACGCAGTATTTT.